A selection of T cell receptor beta chains follows, all from one sample in a study of cytomegalovirus exposure and HLA in healthy donors. Sequencing was performed with immunoSEQ multiplex PCR; in TCRdb, only in-frame clones are kept and a portion is missing. The table lists 200,000 to 250,000 clones, more than 75% of them singletons. Sequenced input: PBMCs. The source is a human donor in good health. The CDR3 runs from the conserved cysteine through the conserved F or W. A D gene is named only where the DNA matches it firmly. Size tells how often a clone was seen (once, few, many) or the class of an expanded clone, and some rows leave it out.

>-|-|TRBV27|TRBJ1-2
CASRTSTNYGYTF
TGTGCCAGCAGGACAAGTACTAACTATGGCTACACCTTC
>TRBD1|-|TRBV19|TRBJ1-2
CARAGTGTSGYTF
TGTGCCAGAGCCGGGACAGGGACGAGTGGCTACACCTTC
>TRBD2|-|TRBV7-2|TRBJ2-7
CASSYQRDPTYEQYF
TGTGCCAGCAGCTACCAGCGGGACCCGACCTACGAGCAGTACTTC
>-|-|TRBV7-3|TRBJ2-7
CASSLGEGYSYEQYF
TGTGCCAGCAGCTTAGGTGAGGGATACTCCTACGAGCAGTACTTC
>-|-|TRBV19|TRBJ1-5
CASSGGGHYNQPQHF
TGTGCCAGTAGTGGGGGCGGACACTACAATCAGCCCCAGCATTTT
>TRBD1|few|TRBV23-1|TRBJ2-7
CASSQSRTGFKSDEQYF
TGCGCCAGCAGTCAATCACGGACAGGCTTCAAATCAGACGAGCAGTACTTC
>-|-|TRBV4-1|TRBJ2-1
CASSPVESSYNEQFF
TGCGCCAGCAGCCCGGTAGAGAGCTCCTACAATGAGCAGTTCTTC
>TRBD1|-|TRBV7-3|TRBJ2-2
CASSPTGGTNTGELFF
TGTGCCAGCAGCCCGACAGGGGGCACGAACACCGGGGAGCTGTTTTTT
>TRBD1|-|TRBV5-5|TRBJ1-1
CASSSPGQGHVAEAFF
TGTGCCAGCAGCTCGCCGGGACAGGGTCACGTAGCTGAAGCTTTCTTT
>-|-|TRBV19|TRBJ2-4
CASSVTALAKNIQYF
TGTGCCAGTAGTGTAACAGCTCTAGCCAAAAACATTCAGTACTTC
>-|-|TRBV25-1|TRBJ2-3
CASSERRWPPTDTQYF
TGTGCCAGCAGTGAACGCCGCTGGCCGCCCACAGATACGCAGTATTTT
>-|-|TRBV7-8|TRBJ2-7
CASILRGGPYEQYF
TGTGCCAGCATCCTACGCGGAGGGCCCTACGAGCAGTACTTC
>TRBD1|-|TRBV28|TRBJ1-2
CASSLDRGWGGYTF
TGTGCCAGCAGTCTAGACAGGGGATGGGGTGGCTACACCTTC
>-|-|TRBV4-2|TRBJ1-2
CASSQGGDGYTF
TGTGCCAGCAGCCAAGGGGGGGATGGCTACACCTTC
>TRBD1|-|TRBV5-4|TRBJ2-2
CASSLRQGGRTGELFF
TGTGCCAGCAGCTTACGACAGGGTGGTAGAACCGGGGAGCTGTTTTTT
>-|-|TRBV27|TRBJ2-4
CASSSPGVAAKNIQYF
TGTGCCAGCAGTTCCCCAGGGGTGGCGGCCAAAAACATTCAGTACTTC
>TRBD2|-|TRBV7-9|TRBJ2-3
CASSGLANTDTQYF
TGTGCCAGCAGCGGACTAGCGAACACAGATACGCAGTATTTT
>TRBD1|-|TRBV6-6|TRBJ2-3
CASRFGQGSTDTQYF
TGTGCCAGCCGGTTCGGACAGGGGAGCACAGATACGCAGTATTTT
>-|-|TRBV28|TRBJ1-5
CASSFRNQPQHF
TGTGCCAGCAGTTTTCGTAATCAGCCCCAGCATTTT
>TRBD1|-|TRBV4-3|TRBJ2-7
CASSQGLGTGAFFEQYF
TGCGCCAGCAGCCAAGGCTTGGGGACAGGGGCCTTCTTCGAGCAGTACTTC
>-|-|TRBV28|TRBJ2-4
CASSPAGAGLAKNIQYF
TGTGCCAGCAGTCCGGCGGGGGCGGGTTTAGCCAAAAACATTCAGTACTTC
>TRBD1|-|TRBV29-1|TRBJ1-2
CSVQTGAYGYTF
TGCAGCGTCCAGACAGGGGCTTATGGCTACACCTTC
>TRBD1|few|TRBV18|TRBJ2-7
CASSPPPDRGFFEQYF
TGTGCCAGCTCACCTCCGCCGGACAGGGGTTTTTTCGAGCAGTACTTC
>TRBD2|once|TRBV7-2|TRBJ2-2
CASSLAGLAGSHTGELFF
TGTGCCAGCAGCTTAGCGGGACTAGCGGGGTCACACACCGGGGAGCTGTTTTTT
>-|-|TRBV6-1|TRBJ1-5
CASSEFENNQPQHF
TGTGCCAGCAGTGAATTTGAGAACAATCAGCCCCAGCATTTT
>TRBD1|-|TRBV6-5|TRBJ1-2
CASKGTGQLYGYTF
TGTGCCAGCAAAGGGACGGGACAGCTCTATGGCTACACCTTC
>-|-|TRBV27|TRBJ2-5
CASSRVGPPAQYF
TGTGCCAGCAGTCGAGTGGGGCCCCCCGCCCAGTACTTC
>-|-|TRBV29-1|TRBJ2-3
CSVRVLYSRTDTQYF
TGCAGCGTCCGGGTGCTCTACTCCCGCACAGATACGCAGTATTTT